Listed here is a single T cell receptor beta chain. Its cognate antigen is unknown. Trimming removed 5 bases from V and 5 bases from J, with 16 bases in between. Germline lookup yields CDR1 SGHNT and CDR2 YENEEA. This CDR3 comprises 15 residues. TCRdb's copy holds only in-frame clones and misses some; the assay was immunoSEQ multiplex PCR. The profile shows 10,000 to 13,000 clones, around half of them singletons. The data stem from a study of T cells in localized non-small cell lung cancer. General observations from the study: As only one tumor region underwent sequencing, heterogeneity remains possible. Those with higher blood T cell density had longer overall survival. Uninvolved adjacent lung had higher T cell clonality than tumor and all other tissues. Adjacent lung had a median roughly 50 of the 100 largest tumor clones.

The rearrangement links TRBV11-3 to TRBJ1-3; D gene uncertain. This TCR derives from a woman between 40 and 69 years old with stage II squamous cell lung carcinoma. The starting material was lymph node tissue, obtained before any cancer treatment. This CDR3 is CASSAYREGRNTIYF. CDR3 DNA sequence: TGTGCCAGCAGCGCCTACCGGGAAGGAAGAAACACCATATATTTT.